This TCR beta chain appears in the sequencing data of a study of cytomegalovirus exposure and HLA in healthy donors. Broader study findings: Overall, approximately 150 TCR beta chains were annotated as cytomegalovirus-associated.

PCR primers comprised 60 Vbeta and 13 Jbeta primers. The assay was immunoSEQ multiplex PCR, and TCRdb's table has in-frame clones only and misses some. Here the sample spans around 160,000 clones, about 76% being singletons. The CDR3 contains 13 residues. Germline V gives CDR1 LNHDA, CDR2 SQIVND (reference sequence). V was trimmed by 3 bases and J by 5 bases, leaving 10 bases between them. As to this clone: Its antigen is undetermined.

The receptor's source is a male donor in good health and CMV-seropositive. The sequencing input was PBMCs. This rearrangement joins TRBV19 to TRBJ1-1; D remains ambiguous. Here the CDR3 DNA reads TGTGCCAGTAGTATCCCCGAGGGAACTGAAGCTTTCTTT. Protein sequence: CASSIPEGTEAFF.